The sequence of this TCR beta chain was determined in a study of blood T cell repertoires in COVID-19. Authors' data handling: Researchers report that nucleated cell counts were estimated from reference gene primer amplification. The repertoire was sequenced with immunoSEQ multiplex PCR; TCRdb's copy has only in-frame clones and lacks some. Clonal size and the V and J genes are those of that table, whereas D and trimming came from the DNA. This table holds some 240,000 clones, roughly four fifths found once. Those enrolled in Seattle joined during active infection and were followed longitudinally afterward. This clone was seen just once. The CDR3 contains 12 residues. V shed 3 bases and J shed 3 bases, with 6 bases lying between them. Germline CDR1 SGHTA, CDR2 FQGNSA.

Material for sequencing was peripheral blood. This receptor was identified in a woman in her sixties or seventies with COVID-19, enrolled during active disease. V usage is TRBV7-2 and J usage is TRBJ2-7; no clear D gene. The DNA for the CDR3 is TGTGCCAGCAGCTTTCCGTACTACGAGCAGTACTTC. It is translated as CASSFPYYEQYF.